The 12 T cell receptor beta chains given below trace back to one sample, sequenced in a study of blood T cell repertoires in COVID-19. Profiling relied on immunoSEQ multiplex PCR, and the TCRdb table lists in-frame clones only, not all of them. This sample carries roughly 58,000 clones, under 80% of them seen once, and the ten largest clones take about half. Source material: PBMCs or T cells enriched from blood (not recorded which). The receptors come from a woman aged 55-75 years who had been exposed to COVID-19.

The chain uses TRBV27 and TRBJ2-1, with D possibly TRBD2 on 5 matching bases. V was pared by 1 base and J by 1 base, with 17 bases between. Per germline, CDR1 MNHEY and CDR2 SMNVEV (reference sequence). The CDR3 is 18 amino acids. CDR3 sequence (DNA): TGTGCCAGCAGTTTATTCTCTAGCCCCGCGGGTTCCTACAATGAGCAGTTCTTC. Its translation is CASSLFSSPAGSYNEQFF.

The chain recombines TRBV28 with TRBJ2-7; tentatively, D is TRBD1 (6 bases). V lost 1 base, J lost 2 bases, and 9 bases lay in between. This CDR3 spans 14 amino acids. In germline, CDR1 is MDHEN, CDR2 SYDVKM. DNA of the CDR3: TGTGCCAGCAGTTTATTACAGGGTGCCTACGAGCAGTACTTC. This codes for CASSLLQGAYEQYF.

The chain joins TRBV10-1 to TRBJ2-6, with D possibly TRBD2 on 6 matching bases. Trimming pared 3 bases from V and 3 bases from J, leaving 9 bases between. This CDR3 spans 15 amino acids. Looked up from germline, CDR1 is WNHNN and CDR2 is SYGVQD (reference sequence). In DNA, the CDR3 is TGCGCCAGCAGTGAAAGGGGAGGTGGGGCCAACGTCCTGACTTTC. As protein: CASSERGGGANVLTF.

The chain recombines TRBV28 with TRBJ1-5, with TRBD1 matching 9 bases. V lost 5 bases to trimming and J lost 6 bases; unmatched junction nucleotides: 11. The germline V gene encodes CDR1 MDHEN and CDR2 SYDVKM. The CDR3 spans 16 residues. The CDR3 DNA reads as TGTGCCAGCAGTCCAACATTAGGACAGGGGAGTCAGCCCCAGCATTTT. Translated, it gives CASSPTLGQGSQPQHF.

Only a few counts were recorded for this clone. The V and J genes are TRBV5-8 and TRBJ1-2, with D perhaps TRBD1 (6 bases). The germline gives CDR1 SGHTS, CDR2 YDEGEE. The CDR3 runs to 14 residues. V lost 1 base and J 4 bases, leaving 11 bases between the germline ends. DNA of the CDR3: TGTGCCAGCAGCTTGCCGGGACAAGTCTATGGCTACACCTTC. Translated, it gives CASSLPGQVYGYTF.

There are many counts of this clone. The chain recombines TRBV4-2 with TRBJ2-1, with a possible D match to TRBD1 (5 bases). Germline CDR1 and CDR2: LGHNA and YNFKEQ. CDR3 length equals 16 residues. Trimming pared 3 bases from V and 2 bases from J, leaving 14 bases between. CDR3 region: CASSQEGAITYNEQFF. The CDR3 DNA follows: TGTGCCAGCAGCCAGGAAGGGGCGATAACCTACAATGAGCAGTTCTTC.

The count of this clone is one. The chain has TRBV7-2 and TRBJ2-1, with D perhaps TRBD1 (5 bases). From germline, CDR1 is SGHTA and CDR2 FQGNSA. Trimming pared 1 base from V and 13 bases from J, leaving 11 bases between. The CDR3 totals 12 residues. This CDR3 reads CASSLGQGRQFF. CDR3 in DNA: TGTGCCAGCAGCTTAGGCCAGGGAAGACAGTTCTTC.

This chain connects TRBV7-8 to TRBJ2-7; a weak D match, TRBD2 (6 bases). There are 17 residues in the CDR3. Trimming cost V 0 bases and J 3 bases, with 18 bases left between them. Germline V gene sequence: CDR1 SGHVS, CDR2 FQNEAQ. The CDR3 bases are TGTGCCAGCAGCTTAGCACAATCAATGGGGGGAGGCTACGAGCAGTACTTC. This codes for CASSLAQSMGGGYEQYF.

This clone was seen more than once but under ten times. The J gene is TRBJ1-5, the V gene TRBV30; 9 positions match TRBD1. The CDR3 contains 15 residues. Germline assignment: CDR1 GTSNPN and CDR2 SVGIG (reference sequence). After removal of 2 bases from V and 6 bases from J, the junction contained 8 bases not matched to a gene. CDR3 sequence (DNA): TGTGCCTGGAGTCCTGGACAGGGGAGGGCTCAGCCCCAGCATTTT. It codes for CAWSPGQGRAQPQHF.

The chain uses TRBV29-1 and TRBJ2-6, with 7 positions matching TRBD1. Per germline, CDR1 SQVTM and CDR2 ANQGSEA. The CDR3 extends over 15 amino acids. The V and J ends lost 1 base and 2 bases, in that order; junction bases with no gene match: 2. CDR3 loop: CSVEAGQAGANVLTF. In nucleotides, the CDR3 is TGCAGCGTTGAAGCTGGACAGGCTGGGGCCAACGTCCTGACTTTC.

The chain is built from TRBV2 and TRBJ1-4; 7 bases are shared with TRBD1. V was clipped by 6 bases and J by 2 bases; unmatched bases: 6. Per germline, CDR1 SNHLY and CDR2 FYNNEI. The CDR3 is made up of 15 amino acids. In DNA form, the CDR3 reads TGTGCCAGCAGGGCCCTAGGGGGCACTAATGAAAAACTGTTTTTT. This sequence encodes CASRALGGTNEKLFF.

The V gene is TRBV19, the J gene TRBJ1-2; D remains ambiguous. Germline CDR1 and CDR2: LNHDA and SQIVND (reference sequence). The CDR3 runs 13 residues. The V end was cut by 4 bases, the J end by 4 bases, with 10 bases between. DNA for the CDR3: TGTGCCAGTAGTACCACAGCTCTCTATGGCTACACCTTC. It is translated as CASSTTALYGYTF. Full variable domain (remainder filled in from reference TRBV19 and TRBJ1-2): DGGITQSPKYLFRKEGQNVTLSCEQNLNHDAMYWYRQDPGQGLRLIYYSQIVNDFQKGDIAEGYSVSREKKESFPLTVTSAQKNPTAFYLCASSTTALYGYTFGSGTRLTVV.